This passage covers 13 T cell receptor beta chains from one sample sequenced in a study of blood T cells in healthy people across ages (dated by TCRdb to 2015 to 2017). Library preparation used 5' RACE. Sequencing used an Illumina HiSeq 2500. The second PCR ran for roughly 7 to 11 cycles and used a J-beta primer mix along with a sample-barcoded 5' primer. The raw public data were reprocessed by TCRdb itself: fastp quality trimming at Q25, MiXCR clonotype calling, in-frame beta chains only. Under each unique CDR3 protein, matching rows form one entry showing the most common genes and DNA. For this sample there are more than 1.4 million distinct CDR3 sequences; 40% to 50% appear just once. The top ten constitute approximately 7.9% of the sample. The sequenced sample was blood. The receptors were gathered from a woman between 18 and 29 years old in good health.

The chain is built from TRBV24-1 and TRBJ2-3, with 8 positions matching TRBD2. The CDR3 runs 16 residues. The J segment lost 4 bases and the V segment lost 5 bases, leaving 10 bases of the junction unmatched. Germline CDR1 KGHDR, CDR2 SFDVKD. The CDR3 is CATSATTSGDADTQYF. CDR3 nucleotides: TGTGCCACCAGTGCTACCACTAGCGGTGACGCAGATACGCAGTATTTT.

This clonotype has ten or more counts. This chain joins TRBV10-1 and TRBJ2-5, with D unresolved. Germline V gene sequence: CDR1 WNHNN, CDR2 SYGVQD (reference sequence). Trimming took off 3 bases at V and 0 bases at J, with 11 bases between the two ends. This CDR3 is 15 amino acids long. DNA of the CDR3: TGCGCCAGCAGTGACCCTCGGGTGGACCAAGAGACCCAGTACTTC. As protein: CASSDPRVDQETQYF.

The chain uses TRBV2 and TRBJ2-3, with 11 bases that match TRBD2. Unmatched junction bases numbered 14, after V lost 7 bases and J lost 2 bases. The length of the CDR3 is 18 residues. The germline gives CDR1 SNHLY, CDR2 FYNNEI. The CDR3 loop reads CASMFGLAGGINTDTQYF. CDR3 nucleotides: TGTGCCAGCATGTTCGGTCTAGCGGGAGGAATAAACACAGATACGCAGTATTTT.

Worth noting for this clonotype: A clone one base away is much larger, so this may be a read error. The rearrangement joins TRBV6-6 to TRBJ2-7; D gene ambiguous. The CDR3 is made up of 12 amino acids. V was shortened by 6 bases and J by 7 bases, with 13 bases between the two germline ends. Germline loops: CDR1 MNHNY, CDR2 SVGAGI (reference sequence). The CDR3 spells CASSPRNDEQYF. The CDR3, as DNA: TGTGCCAGCAGCCCCCGGAACGATGAGCAGTACTTC.

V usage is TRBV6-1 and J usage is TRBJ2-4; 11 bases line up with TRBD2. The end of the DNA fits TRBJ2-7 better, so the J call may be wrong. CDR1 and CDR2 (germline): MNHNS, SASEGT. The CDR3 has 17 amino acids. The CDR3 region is CASRRSNSGRVSYEQYF. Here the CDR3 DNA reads TGTGCCAGCAGGCGCTCTAATAGCGGGAGGGTTAGCTACGAGCAGTACTTC.

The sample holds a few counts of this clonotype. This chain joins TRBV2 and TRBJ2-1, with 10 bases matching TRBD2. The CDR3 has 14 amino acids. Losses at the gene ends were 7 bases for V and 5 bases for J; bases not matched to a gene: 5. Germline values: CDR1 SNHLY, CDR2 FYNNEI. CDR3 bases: TGTGCCAGCATGGGGACTAGCGCAAACAATGAGCAGTTCTTC. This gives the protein CASMGTSANNEQFF.

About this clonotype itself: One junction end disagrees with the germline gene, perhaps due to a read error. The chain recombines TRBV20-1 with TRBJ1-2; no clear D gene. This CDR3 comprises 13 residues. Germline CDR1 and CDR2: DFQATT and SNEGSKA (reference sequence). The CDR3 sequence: CNASAGPDYGYTF. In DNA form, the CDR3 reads TGCAATGCTAGCGCGGGTCCGGACTATGGCTACACCTTC.

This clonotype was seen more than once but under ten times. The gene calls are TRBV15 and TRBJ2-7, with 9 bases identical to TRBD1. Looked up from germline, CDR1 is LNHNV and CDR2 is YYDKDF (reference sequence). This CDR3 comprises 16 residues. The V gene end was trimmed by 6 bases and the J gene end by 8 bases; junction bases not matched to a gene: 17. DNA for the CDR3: TGTGCCACCAGTCCGGGACAGGGTTCCGCGGAGGCTAAGCAGTACTTC. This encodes CATSPGQGSAEAKQYF.

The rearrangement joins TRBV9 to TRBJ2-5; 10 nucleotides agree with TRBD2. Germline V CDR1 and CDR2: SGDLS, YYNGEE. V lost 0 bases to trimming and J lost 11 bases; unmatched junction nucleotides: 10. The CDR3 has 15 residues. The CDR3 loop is CASSVGASGSSEQYF. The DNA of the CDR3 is TGTGCCAGCAGCGTAGGGGCTAGCGGGAGCTCTGAGCAGTACTTC.

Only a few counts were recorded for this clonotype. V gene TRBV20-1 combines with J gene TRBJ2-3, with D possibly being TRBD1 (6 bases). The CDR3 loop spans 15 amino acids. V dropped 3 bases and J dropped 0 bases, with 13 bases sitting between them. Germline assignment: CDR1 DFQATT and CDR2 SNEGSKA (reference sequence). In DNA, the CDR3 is TGCAGTGCTAGCCTACAGGGTTTCAGCACAGATACGCAGTATTTT. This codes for CSASLQGFSTDTQYF.

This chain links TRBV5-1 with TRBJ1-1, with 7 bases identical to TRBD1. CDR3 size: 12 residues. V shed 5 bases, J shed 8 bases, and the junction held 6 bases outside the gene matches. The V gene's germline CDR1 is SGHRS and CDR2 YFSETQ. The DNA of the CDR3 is TGCGCCAGCAGTCCAACAGGGGTCGAAGCTTTCTTT. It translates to CASSPTGVEAFF. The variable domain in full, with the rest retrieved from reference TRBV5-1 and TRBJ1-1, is KAGVTQTPRYLIKTRGQQVTLSCSPISGHRSVSWYQQTPGQGLQFLFEYFSETQRNKGNFPGRFSGRQFSNSRSEMNVSTLELGDSALYLCASSPTGVEAFFGQGTRLTVV.

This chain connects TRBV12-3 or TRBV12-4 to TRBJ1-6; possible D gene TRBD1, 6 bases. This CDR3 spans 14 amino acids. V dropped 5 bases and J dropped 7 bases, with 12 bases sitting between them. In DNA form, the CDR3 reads TGTGCCAGCAGTAGAGACAGGCAGAATTCACCCCTCCACTTT. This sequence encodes CASSRDRQNSPLHF.

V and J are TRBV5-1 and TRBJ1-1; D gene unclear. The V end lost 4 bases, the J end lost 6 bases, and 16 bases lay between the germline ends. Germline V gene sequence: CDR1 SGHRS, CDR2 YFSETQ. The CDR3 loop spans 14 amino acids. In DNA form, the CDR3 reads TGCGCCAGCAGCCGCGATGAGTCAAGGGCTGAAGCTTTCTTT. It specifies CASSRDESRAEAFF.